The 26 T cell receptor beta chains below were found in one sample sequenced in a study of blood T cell repertoires in COVID-19 (TCRdb year 2020). Library prep was done by the immunoSEQ multiplex PCR assay. This is the immuneACCESS table as TCRdb keeps it, with only in-frame sequences that have V and J called. A part of the clones is gone; compared with another copy, unresolved V genes explain less than half, and the rest is unexplained. The sample table lists 20,000 or so clones, 70% to 85% of them with a count of one. Around 5.6% of the sample is taken by the ten largest. Sequenced material: peripheral blood. Receptors originate from a human donor in a cohort sampled during active COVID-19.

This clone has a single count. This sequence joins TRBV4-1 and TRBJ1-1; TRBD1 agrees at 12 bases. The germline gives CDR1 MGHRA, CDR2 YSYEKL. Losses at the gene ends were 6 bases for V and 11 bases for J; bases not matched to a gene: 16. The CDR3 totals 16 residues. Here the CDR3 DNA reads TGCGCCAGCAGTCTAACCCCGGGACAGGGGGCGCCCGGGGCTTTCTTT. Protein sequence: CASSLTPGQGAPGAFF.

This clone was seen only a few times. The chain has TRBV6-5 and TRBJ2-6; D ambiguous. The CDR3 extends over 15 amino acids. Germline CDR1 and CDR2: MNHEY and SVGAGI. Trimming took off 5 bases at V and 2 bases at J, with 10 bases between the two ends. CDR3 DNA: TGTGCCAGCAGTCTTGATACTACTGGGGCCAACGTCCTGACTTTC. Encoded protein: CASSLDTTGANVLTF.

This clone qualifies as medium-sized. The gene calls are TRBV6-4 and TRBJ2-3; D not resolved. The CDR3 has 14 amino acids. The V and J ends lost 4 bases and 3 bases respectively, with 11 bases between them. Germline lookup yields CDR1 MRHNA and CDR2 SNTAGT. CDR3 sequence: CASSAQTVTDTQYF. DNA of the CDR3: TGTGCCAGCAGTGCCCAAACAGTGACAGATACGCAGTATTTT.

This clone was seen only a few times. V gene TRBV6-2 or TRBV6-3 combines with J gene TRBJ2-2; tentatively, D is TRBD1 (6 bases). Deletions cut 4 bases from V and 3 bases from J, with 9 bases between. There are 14 residues in the CDR3. CDR1 and CDR2 (germline): MNHEY, SVGEGT. The CDR3 sequence: CASSSGADTGELFF. Here the CDR3 DNA reads TGTGCCAGCAGTTCAGGGGCGGACACCGGGGAGCTGTTTTTT.

This sequence joins TRBV28 and TRBJ2-1, with TRBD1 as a possible D gene (5 bases). The CDR3 is 13 amino acids. Trimming stripped 4 bases from V and 8 bases from J, with 12 bases between. Germline CDR1 MDHEN, CDR2 SYDVKM. CDR3 protein: CASSWQGWHEQFF. As DNA, the CDR3 is TGTGCCAGCAGTTGGCAGGGATGGCATGAGCAGTTCTTC. The full variable domain, in which reference TRBV28 and TRBJ2-1 provide the parts outside the CDR3, is DVKVTQSSRYLVKRTGEKVFLECVQDMDHENMFWYRQDPGLGLRLIYFSYDVKMKEKGDIPEGYSVSREKKERFSLILESASTNQTSMYLCASSWQGWHEQFFGPGTRLTVL.

The chain joins TRBV28 to TRBJ1-5; D ambiguous. This CDR3 is 14 amino acids long. Trimming stripped 2 bases from V and 9 bases from J, with 14 bases between. CDR1 MDHEN and CDR2 SYDVKM come from the germline V gene. The CDR3 sequence: CASSLRREMAPQHF. Written as DNA, the CDR3 is TGTGCCAGCAGTTTAAGGCGGGAAATGGCGCCCCAGCATTTT.

The V call is TRBV6-5, the J call TRBJ1-5, with D perhaps TRBD1 (5 bases). CDR3 length: 13 amino acids. Trimming stripped 11 bases from V and 4 bases from J, with 15 bases between. Germline lookup yields CDR1 MNHEY and CDR2 SVGAGI. The CDR3 reads CAGALGWNQPQHF. CDR3 sequence (DNA): TGTGCCGGGGCCCTGGGCTGGAATCAGCCCCAGCATTTT.

The V and J genes are TRBV6-2 or TRBV6-3 and TRBJ2-3; no reliable D call. This CDR3 comprises 12 residues. Per the germline V gene, CDR1 is MNHEY and CDR2 is SVGEGT. The V gene lost 3 bases and the J gene lost 2 bases, with 3 bases spanning the gap. Here the CDR3 DNA reads TGTGCCAGCAGTTATATCACAGATACGCAGTATTTT. Its protein is CASSYITDTQYF.

The genes are TRBV4-2 and TRBJ1-2; D may be TRBD1 (5 bases). CDR1 is LGHNA and CDR2 is YNFKEQ in the germline V gene. CDR3 length: 15 amino acids. Trimming removed 0 bases at V and 4 bases at J, with 12 bases between. CDR3 sequence (DNA): TGTGCCAGCAGCCAAGATAGGCAGGGCGGCTATGGCTACACCTTC. Translated, it gives CASSQDRQGGYGYTF.

This clone is medium-sized in the sample. The chain employs TRBV6-4 and TRBJ1-4; 9 bases agree with TRBD1. Germline CDR1 and CDR2: MRHNA and SNTAGT. Germline trimming cut 0 bases from V and 5 bases from J; bases unmatched to any gene: 1. The CDR3 is 15 amino acids. The CDR3 protein is CASSDSTGGNEKLFF. The CDR3 DNA is TGTGCCAGCAGTGACTCGACAGGGGGAAATGAAAAACTGTTTTTT.

The chain uses TRBV6-2 or TRBV6-3 and TRBJ2-5, with 7 bases that match TRBD2. Per the germline V gene, CDR1 is MNHEY and CDR2 is SVGEGT. Losses at the gene ends were 3 bases for V and 0 bases for J; bases not matched to a gene: 7. The CDR3 totals 16 residues. The CDR3 here is CASSYLSRGYQETQYF. The CDR3, as DNA: TGTGCCAGCAGTTATCTCTCGCGGGGGTACCAAGAGACCCAGTACTTC.

This chain joins TRBV7-2 and TRBJ2-5, with TRBD1 as a possible D gene (6 bases). The V gene lost 7 bases and the J gene lost 5 bases, with 14 bases spanning the gap. Per the germline V gene, CDR1 is SGHTA and CDR2 is FQGNSA. The CDR3 is made up of 13 amino acids. This chain's CDR3 is CASTSGVRETQYF. The CDR3 coding sequence is TGTGCCAGCACCTCAGGGGTGCGGGAGACCCAGTACTTC.

The rearrangement links TRBV5-1 to TRBJ1-1; 7 nucleotides align to TRBD1. Germline-derived CDR1 and CDR2 are SGHRS and YFSETQ. This CDR3 spans 13 amino acids. J was trimmed by 11 bases and V by 2 bases; bases with no gene match: 9. The CDR3 DNA follows: TGCGCCAGCAGCTTTGGGCCTCAGACAGGGGCTTTCTTT. It specifies CASSFGPQTGAFF.

The chain has TRBV6-5 and TRBJ2-1, with D possibly being TRBD2 (6 bases). The CDR3 has 14 residues. With 6 bases removed from V and 1 base from J, the gap between germline ends came to 10 bases. Germline CDR1 is MNHEY and CDR2 is SVGAGI. CDR3 loop: CASRGGWSYNEQFF. CDR3 coding DNA: TGTGCCAGCAGGGGGGGTTGGTCCTACAATGAGCAGTTCTTC.

The rearrangement links TRBV5-1 to TRBJ2-5; D not certain. Trimming pared 0 bases from V and 5 bases from J, leaving 11 bases between. Germline CDR1 and CDR2: SGHRS and YFSETQ. The CDR3 is made up of 14 amino acids. CDR3 DNA: TGCGCCAGCAGCTTGGCCCAGTTGGAGGAGACCCAGTACTTC. It encodes CASSLAQLEETQYF.

The V gene is TRBV6-6, the J gene TRBJ2-1; 11 bases match TRBD1. The CDR3 is 14 amino acids. From germline, CDR1 is MNHNY and CDR2 SVGAGI (reference sequence). Unmatched junction bases numbered 4, after V lost 6 bases and J lost 6 bases. The CDR3 DNA reads as TGTGCCAGCAGAGCCGGGACAGGGGGCAATGAGCAGTTCTTC. Its protein product is CASRAGTGGNEQFF.

The J gene is TRBJ2-2, the V gene TRBV4-2; no reliable D call. CDR1 is LGHNA, CDR2 YNFKEQ, per germline. The CDR3 runs to 14 residues. V was shortened by 4 bases and J by 7 bases, with 13 bases between the two germline ends. The CDR3 is CASSPARQVGELFF. The CDR3 DNA follows: TGTGCCAGCAGCCCCGCTCGACAAGTCGGGGAGCTGTTTTTT.

The rearrangement uses TRBV7-2 and TRBJ2-7, with D possibly matching TRBD2 (6 bases). Trimming pared 3 bases from V and 3 bases from J, leaving 15 bases between. This CDR3 has 15 amino acids. Germline V CDR1 and CDR2: SGHTA, FQGNSA. CDR3 nucleotides: TGTGCCAGCAGCTTTCGCGGGGCTCCAGGCTACGAGCAGTACTTC. Residues: CASSFRGAPGYEQYF.

The chain employs TRBV28 and TRBJ1-2; D not certain. The CDR3 is made up of 14 amino acids. The ends were cut back, 11 bases at V and 6 bases at J, with 22 bases in the middle. The germline V gene encodes CDR1 MDHEN and CDR2 SYDVKM. The DNA of the CDR3 is TGTGCCGTTAAGGGAACCGGGGTTGCTGATGGCTACACCTTC. Translated: CAVKGTGVADGYTF.

The rearrangement uses TRBV6-5 and TRBJ2-7; 9 positions match TRBD2. CDR3 length equals 14 residues. V was pared by 6 bases and J by 6 bases, with 9 bases of the junction left unmatched. Germline V gives CDR1 MNHEY, CDR2 SVGAGI. In DNA, the CDR3 is TGTGCCAGCAGCTCCCAGCGGGAGGTCCGCGAGCAGTACTTC. Its protein product is CASSSQREVREQYF.

This chain links TRBV6-6 with TRBJ1-2; 9 bases are a match to TRBD1. The J segment lost 2 bases and the V segment lost 6 bases, leaving 7 bases of the junction unmatched. This CDR3 has 15 residues. In germline, CDR1 is MNHNY, CDR2 SVGAGI (reference sequence). The CDR3 DNA reads as TGTGCCAGCAGCCTAACTGGACAGGGGAACTATGGCTACACCTTC. This gives the protein CASSLTGQGNYGYTF.

The chain has TRBV13 and TRBJ1-1, with D unresolved. The germline gives CDR1 PRHDT, CDR2 FYEKMQ (reference sequence). The CDR3 consists of 15 residues. Between the trimmed V and J ends, which lost 0 bases and 1 base, there was a span of 9 bases. CDR3 residues: CASSLGPRGNTEAFF. In nucleotides, the CDR3 is TGTGCCAGCAGCTTAGGCCCAAGAGGGAACACTGAAGCTTTCTTT.

V is TRBV5-4 and J is TRBJ2-1, with D perhaps TRBD2 (6 bases). Deletions cut 3 bases from V and 5 bases from J, with 12 bases between. The germline CDR1 and CDR2 sequences are SGHNT and YYREEE (reference sequence). The length of the CDR3 is 14 residues. CDR3 sequence: CASSSRGGNNEQFF. CDR3 coding DNA: TGTGCCAGCAGCTCCCGGGGAGGAAACAATGAGCAGTTCTTC.

The V gene is TRBV2, the J gene TRBJ1-1; D is undetermined. Germline V gene sequence: CDR1 SNHLY, CDR2 FYNNEI. V was clipped by 5 bases and J by 6 bases, with 13 bases between them. CDR3 length: 13 residues. Written as DNA, the CDR3 is TGTGCCAGCAGTAAGGCCGGAGGCGCTGAAGCTTTCTTT. Translation: CASSKAGGAEAFF.

The V and J genes are TRBV29-1 and TRBJ2-2, with 9 nucleotides matching TRBD1. The CDR3 is 13 amino acids. Germline V gene data show CDR1 as SQVTM and CDR2 as ANQGSEA. The CDR3 region is CSADRGFTGELFF. The CDR3 bases are TGCAGTGCCGACAGGGGGTTCACCGGGGAGCTGTTTTTT.

V and J are TRBV11-2 and TRBJ1-5; D not resolved. Germline lookup yields CDR1 SGHAT and CDR2 FQNNGV. This CDR3 has 13 residues. V shed 3 bases and J shed 1 base, with 4 bases lying between them. This CDR3 is CASSLESNQPQHF. CDR3 nucleotide sequence: TGTGCCAGCAGCTTGGAGAGCAATCAGCCCCAGCATTTT.